This T cell receptor (beta chain) was observed in a study of cytomegalovirus exposure and HLA in healthy donors. In the PCR, 60 Vbeta and 13 Jbeta primers were used. The repertoire was sequenced with immunoSEQ multiplex PCR; TCRdb's copy has only in-frame clones and lacks some. The sample consists of 96,000 or so clones, approximately 72% of them appearing once. Study-wide findings and caveats: There were some public TCRs occurring in many donors, but most TCR sequences were rare.

Regarding this clone: What it binds is not known.

V was clipped by 5 bases and J by 4 bases; unmatched bases: 4. The CDR3 has 14 residues. Germline V gene data show CDR1 as SGHTA and CDR2 as FQGNSA. The genes are TRBV7-2 and TRBJ2-7, with TRBD1 identical over 11 bases. Sequencing was done on a sample of PBMCs. The sequence was obtained from a female donor in good health and CMV-seropositive. In nucleotides, the CDR3 is TGTGCCAGCAGCACGGGACAGGGGGGATACGAGCAGTACTTC. This gives the protein CASSTGQGGYEQYF. Combining the CDR3 with reference TRBV7-2 and TRBJ2-7 gives the whole variable domain GAGVSQSPSNKVTEKGKDVELRCDPISGHTALYWYRQSLGQGLEFLIYFQGNSAPDKSGLPSDRFSAERTGGSVSTLTIQRTQQEDSAVYLCASSTGQGGYEQYFGPGTRLTVT.